The 8 T cell receptor beta chains reported below all come from one sample, sequenced in a study of cytomegalovirus exposure and HLA in healthy donors (dated by TCRdb to 2017 to 2019). The library was obtained by the immunoSEQ multiplex PCR assay. TCRdb mirrors the immuneACCESS table, restricted to in-frame sequences. Some clones are absent from its copies; in checked studies, under half trace to an unresolved V gene, and the reason for the others is unknown. This sample gives around 150,000 clones in total; about 80% of them show up just once. Roughly 29% of the sample comes from the top ten. The specimen was PBMCs. The receptors come from a man younger than 45 in good health and CMV-seropositive.

This clone was counted once. The chain joins TRBV2 to TRBJ1-2; possible D gene TRBD1, 6 bases. Trimming cost V 5 bases and J 4 bases, with 14 bases left between them. The CDR3 contains 14 residues. Per germline, CDR1 SNHLY and CDR2 FYNNEI. CDR3 sequence (DNA): TGTGCCAGCAGTCCTGGACAGTCTTTCTATGGCTACACCTTC. It yields the protein CASSPGQSFYGYTF.

The J gene is TRBJ2-7, the V gene TRBV4-2, with D maybe TRBD1 (5 bases). The germline V and J ends were trimmed by 4 bases and 3 bases, with 7 bases remaining between them. This CDR3 contains 12 residues. CDR1 is LGHNA, CDR2 YNFKEQ, per germline. This chain's CDR3 is CASSPQGYEQYF. CDR3 DNA: TGTGCCAGCAGCCCGCAGGGCTACGAGCAGTACTTC.

Remarks on this clone: The same CDR3 can be traced to other DNA sequences in this sample. The chain carries TRBV19 and TRBJ2-1; no definite D call. The CDR3 is made up of 13 amino acids. Deletions cut 3 bases from V and 0 bases from J, with 3 bases between. CDR1 is LNHDA, CDR2 SQIVND, per germline (reference sequence). CDR3 nucleotide sequence: TGTGCCAGTAGTATCAGCTCCTACAATGAGCAGTTCTTC. Translating it yields CASSISSYNEQFF. The full variable domain, completed using reference TRBV19 and TRBJ2-1, is DGGITQSPKYLFRKEGQNVTLSCEQNLNHDAMYWYRQDPGQGLRLIYYSQIVNDFQKGDIAEGYSVSREKKESFPLTVTSAQKNPTAFYLCASSISSYNEQFFGPGTRLTVL.

The chain combines TRBV7-6 with TRBJ2-1; 8 bases match TRBD2. CDR1 SGHVS and CDR2 FNYEAQ come from the germline V gene. This CDR3 spans 16 amino acids. J was trimmed by 3 bases and V by 2 bases; bases with no gene match: 6. In DNA form, the CDR3 reads TGTGCCAGCAGCTTATGGACGGGGGGGGGCTACAATGAGCAGTTCTTC. This gives the protein CASSLWTGGGYNEQFF.

The rearrangement links TRBV9 to TRBJ2-7; TRBD1 matches 9 bases. The CDR3 length is 14 residues. The germline V gene has CDR1 SGDLS and CDR2 YYNGEE. V lost 4 bases, J lost 3 bases, and 5 bases stayed unmatched. The CDR3 sequence is CASSRGQGDYEQYF. In DNA form, the CDR3 reads TGTGCCAGCAGCCGGGGACAGGGCGACTACGAGCAGTACTTC.

This rearrangement joins TRBV6-1 to TRBJ1-1; D may be TRBD1 (6 bases). The CDR3 loop spans 14 amino acids. Germline loops: CDR1 MNHNS, CDR2 SASEGT. V lost 2 bases and J 5 bases, leaving 12 bases between the germline ends. This CDR3 reads CASSEMQGSTEAFF. CDR3 bases: TGTGCCAGCAGTGAAATGCAGGGGAGTACTGAAGCTTTCTTT.

This chain links TRBV18 with TRBJ2-3, with a possible D match to TRBD2 (5 bases). The germline CDR1 and CDR2 sequences are KGHSH and LQKENI. Trimming shortened V by 2 bases and J by 6 bases, and 9 bases separated the two germline ends. The CDR3 is 13 residues long. CDR3 sequence reads: CASSPVRGDTQYF. DNA of the CDR3: TGTGCCAGCTCACCAGTTCGAGGGGATACGCAGTATTTT.

The chain has TRBV7-9 and TRBJ2-6; 8 bases are shared with TRBD1. The CDR3 covers 17 residues. The V gene end was trimmed by 5 bases and the J gene end by 4 bases; junction bases not matched to a gene: 10. Germline-derived CDR1 and CDR2 are SEHNR and FQNEAQ (reference sequence). The CDR3 nucleotides read TGTGCCAGCAGCCCCCCCGTGACAGGGGTCGGGGCCAACGTCCTGACTTTC. This sequence encodes CASSPPVTGVGANVLTF.